This T cell receptor beta chain was sequenced in a study of molecular identifiers for immune sequencing clone quantification. A single record per CDR3 protein comes from TCRdb applying MiXCR to the PCR reads. The sample holds around 460,000 distinct CDR3 sequences, approximately 25% seen once. The CDR3 runs 18 residues. V lost 0 bases and J lost 6; bases outside the gene matches: 11. CDR1 SGHAT and CDR2 FQNNGV come from the germline V gene. V gene TRBV11-2 combines with J gene TRBJ2-2, with 9 nucleotides matching TRBD1. Sequencing was done on a sample of naive CD8+ T cells from blood, with Jurkat cell RNA spiked in. As for subset: FACS-sorted CD8+CD4-CCR7+CD45RA+ naive T cells. The receptor was isolated from a human donor in good health. Some libraries in this study had Jurkat cell RNA spiked in. The chain's CDR3 is CASSLESAGTGLSGELFF. The CDR3 region has the DNA TGTGCCAGCAGCTTAGAATCCGCCGGGACAGGGTTGTCCGGGGAGCTGTTTTTT.